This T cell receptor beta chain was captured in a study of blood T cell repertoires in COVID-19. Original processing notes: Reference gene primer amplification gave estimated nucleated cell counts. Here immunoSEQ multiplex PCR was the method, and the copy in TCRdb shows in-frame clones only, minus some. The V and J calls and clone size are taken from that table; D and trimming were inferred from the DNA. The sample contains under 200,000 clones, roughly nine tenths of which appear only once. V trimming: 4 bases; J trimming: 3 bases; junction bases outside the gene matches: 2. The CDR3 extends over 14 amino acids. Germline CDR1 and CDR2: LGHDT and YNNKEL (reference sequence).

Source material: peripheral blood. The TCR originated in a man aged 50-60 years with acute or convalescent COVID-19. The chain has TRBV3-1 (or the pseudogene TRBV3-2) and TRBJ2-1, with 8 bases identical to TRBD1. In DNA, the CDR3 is TGTGCCAGCAGCCGGACAGGGCTCTACAATGAGCAGTTCTTC. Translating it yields CASSRTGLYNEQFF.